Sequencing of this T cell receptor beta chain was carried out in a study of blood T cell repertoires in COVID-19. Turning to the study itself: Italy, Spain and the United States were the sources of the convalescent and acute COVID-19 samples. PBMCs, B-cell-depleted T cells, or T cells were the source of the cDNA or gDNA that made up the material.

The V and J ends lost 4 bases and 5 bases, in that order; junction bases with no gene match: 4. Germline V CDR1 and CDR2: SGHRS, YFSETQ. This CDR3 spans 15 amino acids. Under the authors' procedure: By means of reference gene primer amplification, nucleated cell counts were estimated. The table came from immunoSEQ multiplex PCR; TCRdb's copy has only in-frame clones and leaves some out. V, J and clone size were drawn from that table, and D and trimming were deduced from the DNA. In the table there are some 120,000 clones, roughly 85% of which are singletons. This sequence joins TRBV5-1 and TRBJ1-6, with 9 bases aligning to TRBD1. This receptor was identified in a man aged 80 or over with active or convalescent COVID-19. The source material was peripheral blood. DNA for the CDR3: TGCGCCAGCAGCCCGACAGGGGGGGATAATTCACCCCTCCACTTT. Protein sequence: CASSPTGGDNSPLHF.